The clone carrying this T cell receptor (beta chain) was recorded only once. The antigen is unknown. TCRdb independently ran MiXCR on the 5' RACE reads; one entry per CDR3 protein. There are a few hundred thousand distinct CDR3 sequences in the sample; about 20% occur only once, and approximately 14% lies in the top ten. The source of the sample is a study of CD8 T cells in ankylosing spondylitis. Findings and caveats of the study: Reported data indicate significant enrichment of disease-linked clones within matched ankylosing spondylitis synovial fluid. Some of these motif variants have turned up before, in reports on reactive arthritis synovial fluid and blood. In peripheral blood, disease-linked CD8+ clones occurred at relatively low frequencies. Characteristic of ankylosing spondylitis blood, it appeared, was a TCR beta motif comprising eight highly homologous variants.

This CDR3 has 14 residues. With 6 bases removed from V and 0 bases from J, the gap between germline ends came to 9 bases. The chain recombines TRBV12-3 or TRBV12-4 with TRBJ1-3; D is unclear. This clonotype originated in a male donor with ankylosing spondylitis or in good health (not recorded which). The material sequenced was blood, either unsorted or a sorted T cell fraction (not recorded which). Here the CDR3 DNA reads TGTGCCAGCAGAGAAACATTCTCTGGAAACACCATATATTTT. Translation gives CASRETFSGNTIYF.